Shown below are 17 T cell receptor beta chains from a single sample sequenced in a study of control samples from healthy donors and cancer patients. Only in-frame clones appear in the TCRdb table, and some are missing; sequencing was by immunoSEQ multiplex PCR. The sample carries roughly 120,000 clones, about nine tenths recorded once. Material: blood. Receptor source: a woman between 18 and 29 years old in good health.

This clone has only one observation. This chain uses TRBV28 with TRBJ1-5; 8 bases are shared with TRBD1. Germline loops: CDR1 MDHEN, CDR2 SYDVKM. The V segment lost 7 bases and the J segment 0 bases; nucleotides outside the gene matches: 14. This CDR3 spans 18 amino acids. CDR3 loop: CASTNPPGQENSNQPQHF. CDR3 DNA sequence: TGTGCCAGCACTAACCCCCCGGGACAGGAGAATAGCAATCAGCCCCAGCATTTT.

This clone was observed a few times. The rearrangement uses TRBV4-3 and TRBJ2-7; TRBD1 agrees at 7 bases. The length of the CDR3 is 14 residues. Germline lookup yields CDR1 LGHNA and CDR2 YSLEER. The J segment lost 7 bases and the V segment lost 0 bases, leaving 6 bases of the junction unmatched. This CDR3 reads CASSQDLGGDEQYF. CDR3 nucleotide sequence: TGCGCCAGCAGCCAAGATTTAGGGGGCGATGAGCAGTACTTC.

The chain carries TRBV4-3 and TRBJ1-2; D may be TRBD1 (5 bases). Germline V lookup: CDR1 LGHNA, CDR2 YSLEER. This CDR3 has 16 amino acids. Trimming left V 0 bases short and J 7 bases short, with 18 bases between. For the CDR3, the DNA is TGCGCCAGCAGCCAAGATATCATTTGGGGGGTGACTGGCTACACCTTC. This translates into CASSQDIIWGVTGYTF.

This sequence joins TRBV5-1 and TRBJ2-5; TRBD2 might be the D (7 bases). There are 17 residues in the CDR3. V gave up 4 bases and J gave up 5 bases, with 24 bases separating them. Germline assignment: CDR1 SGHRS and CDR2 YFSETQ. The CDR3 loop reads CASSLVGRGQLGETQYF. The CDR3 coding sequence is TGCGCCAGCAGCCTCGTGGGGCGGGGGCAATTGGGGGAGACCCAGTACTTC.

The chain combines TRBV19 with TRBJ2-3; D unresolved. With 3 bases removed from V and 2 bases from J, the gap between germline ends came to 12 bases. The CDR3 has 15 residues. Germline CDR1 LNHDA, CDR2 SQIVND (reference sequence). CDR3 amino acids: CASSIGWPNTDTQYF. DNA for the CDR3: TGTGCCAGTAGTATCGGGTGGCCCAACACAGATACGCAGTATTTT.

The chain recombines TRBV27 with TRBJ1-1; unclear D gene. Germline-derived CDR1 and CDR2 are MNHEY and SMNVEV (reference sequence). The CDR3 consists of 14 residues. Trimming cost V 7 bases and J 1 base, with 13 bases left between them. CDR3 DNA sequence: TGTGCCAGCAAAGTGTCTCCTTCGAACACTGAAGCTTTCTTT. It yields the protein CASKVSPSNTEAFF.

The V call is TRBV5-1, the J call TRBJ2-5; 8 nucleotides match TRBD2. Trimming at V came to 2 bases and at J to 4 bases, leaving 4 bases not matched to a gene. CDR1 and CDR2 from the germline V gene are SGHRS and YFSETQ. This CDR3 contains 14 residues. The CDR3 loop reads CASSFGSGRETQYF. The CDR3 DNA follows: TGCGCCAGCAGCTTTGGAAGCGGGAGAGAGACCCAGTACTTC.

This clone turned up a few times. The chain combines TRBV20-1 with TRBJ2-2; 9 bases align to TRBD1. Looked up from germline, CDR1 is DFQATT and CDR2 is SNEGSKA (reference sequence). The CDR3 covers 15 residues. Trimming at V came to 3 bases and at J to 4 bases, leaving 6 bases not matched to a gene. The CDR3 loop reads CSASKQGAGTGELFF. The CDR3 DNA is TGCAGTGCTAGTAAACAGGGGGCGGGCACCGGGGAGCTGTTTTTT.

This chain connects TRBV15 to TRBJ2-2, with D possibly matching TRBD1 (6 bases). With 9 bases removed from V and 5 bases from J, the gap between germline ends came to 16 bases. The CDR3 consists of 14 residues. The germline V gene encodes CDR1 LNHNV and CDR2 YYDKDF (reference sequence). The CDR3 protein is CATNNRGITGELFF. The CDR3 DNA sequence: TGTGCCACTAATAATAGGGGGATAACCGGGGAGCTGTTTTTT.

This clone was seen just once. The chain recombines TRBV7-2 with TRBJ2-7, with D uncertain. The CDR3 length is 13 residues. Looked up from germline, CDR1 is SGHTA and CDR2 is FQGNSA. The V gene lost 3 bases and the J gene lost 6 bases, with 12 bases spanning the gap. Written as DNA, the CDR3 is TGTGCCAGCAGCTTTCGCAGTGAAGGCGAGCAGTACTTC. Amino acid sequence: CASSFRSEGEQYF.

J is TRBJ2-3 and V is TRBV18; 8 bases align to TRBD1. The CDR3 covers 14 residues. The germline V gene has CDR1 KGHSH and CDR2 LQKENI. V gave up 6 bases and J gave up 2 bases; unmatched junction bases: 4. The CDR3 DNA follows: TGTGCCAGCTCGAGGGACAGGCTCACAGATACGCAGTATTTT. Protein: CASSRDRLTDTQYF.

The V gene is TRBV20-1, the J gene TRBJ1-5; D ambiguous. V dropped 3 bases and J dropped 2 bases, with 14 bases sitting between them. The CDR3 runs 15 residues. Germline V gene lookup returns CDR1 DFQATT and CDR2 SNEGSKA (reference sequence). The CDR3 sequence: CSASPGYGGNQPQHF. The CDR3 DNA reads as TGCAGTGCTAGTCCGGGGTATGGGGGCAATCAGCCCCAGCATTTT.

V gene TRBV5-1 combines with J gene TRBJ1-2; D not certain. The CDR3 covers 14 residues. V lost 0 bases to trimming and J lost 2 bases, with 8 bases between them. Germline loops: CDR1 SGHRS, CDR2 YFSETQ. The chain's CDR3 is CASSLEGQNYGYTF. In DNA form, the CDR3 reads TGCGCCAGCAGCTTGGAAGGGCAGAACTATGGCTACACCTTC.

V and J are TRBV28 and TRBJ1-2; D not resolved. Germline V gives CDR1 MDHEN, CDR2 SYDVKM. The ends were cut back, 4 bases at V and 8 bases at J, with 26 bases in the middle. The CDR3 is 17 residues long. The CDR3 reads CASSSSPSYTAYGGYTF. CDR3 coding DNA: TGTGCCAGCAGTTCCTCTCCAAGCTATACAGCATACGGGGGCTACACCTTC.

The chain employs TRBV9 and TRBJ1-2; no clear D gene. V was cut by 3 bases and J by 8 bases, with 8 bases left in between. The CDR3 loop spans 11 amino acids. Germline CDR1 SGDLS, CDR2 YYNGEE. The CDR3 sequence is CASSATRGYTF. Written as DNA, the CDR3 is TGTGCCAGCAGCGCCACTAGGGGCTACACCTTC.

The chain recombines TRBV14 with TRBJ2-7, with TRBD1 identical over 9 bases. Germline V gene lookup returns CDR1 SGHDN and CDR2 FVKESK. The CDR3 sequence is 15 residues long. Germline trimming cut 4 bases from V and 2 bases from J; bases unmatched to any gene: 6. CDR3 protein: CASSRGTGLTYEQYF. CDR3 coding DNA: TGTGCCAGCAGCCGTGGGACAGGGCTTACCTACGAGCAGTACTTC.

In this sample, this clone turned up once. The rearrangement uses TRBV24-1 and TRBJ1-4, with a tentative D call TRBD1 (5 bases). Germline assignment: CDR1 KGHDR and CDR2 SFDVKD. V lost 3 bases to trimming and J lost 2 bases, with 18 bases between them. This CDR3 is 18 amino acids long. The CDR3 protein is CATSDRTKGTTTNEKLFF. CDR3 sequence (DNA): TGTGCCACCAGTGATAGGACAAAGGGTACGACGACTAATGAAAAACTGTTTTTT.